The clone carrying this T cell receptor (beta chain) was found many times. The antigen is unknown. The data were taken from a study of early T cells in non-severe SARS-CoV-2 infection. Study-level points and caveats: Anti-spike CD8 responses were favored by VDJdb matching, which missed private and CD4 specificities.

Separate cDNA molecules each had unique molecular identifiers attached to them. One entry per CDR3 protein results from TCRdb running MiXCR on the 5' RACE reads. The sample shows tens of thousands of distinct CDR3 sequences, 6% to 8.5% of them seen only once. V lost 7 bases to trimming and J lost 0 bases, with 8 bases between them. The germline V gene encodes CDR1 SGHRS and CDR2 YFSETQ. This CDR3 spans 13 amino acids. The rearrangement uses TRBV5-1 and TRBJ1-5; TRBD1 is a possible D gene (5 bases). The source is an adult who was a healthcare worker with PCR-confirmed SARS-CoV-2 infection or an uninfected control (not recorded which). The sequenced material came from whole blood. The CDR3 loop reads CASATVSNQPQHF. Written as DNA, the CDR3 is TGCGCCAGCGCGACAGTTAGCAATCAGCCCCAGCATTTT.